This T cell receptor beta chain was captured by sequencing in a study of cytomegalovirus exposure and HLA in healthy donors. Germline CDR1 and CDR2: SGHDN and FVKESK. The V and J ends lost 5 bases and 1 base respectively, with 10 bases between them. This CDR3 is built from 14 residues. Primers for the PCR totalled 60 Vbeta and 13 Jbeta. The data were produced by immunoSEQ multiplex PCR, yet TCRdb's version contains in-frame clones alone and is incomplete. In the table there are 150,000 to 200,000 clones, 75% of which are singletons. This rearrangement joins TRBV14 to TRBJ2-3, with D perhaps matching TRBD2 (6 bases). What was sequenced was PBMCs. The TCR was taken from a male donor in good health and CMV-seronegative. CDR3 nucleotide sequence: TGTGCCAGCAGCAATTGGGGGGGCACAGATACGCAGTATTTT. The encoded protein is CASSNWGGTDTQYF.